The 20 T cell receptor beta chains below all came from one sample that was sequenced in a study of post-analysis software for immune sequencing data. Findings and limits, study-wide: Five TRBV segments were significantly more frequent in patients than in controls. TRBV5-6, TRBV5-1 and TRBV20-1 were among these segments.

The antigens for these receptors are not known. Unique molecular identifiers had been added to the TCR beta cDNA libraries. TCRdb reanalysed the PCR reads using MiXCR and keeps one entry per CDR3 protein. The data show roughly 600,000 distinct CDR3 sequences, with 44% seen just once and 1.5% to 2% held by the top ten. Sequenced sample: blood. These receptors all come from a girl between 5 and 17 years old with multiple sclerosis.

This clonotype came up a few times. In DNA, the CDR3 is TGTGCCAGCAGCAGACAGGGCAATCAGCCCCAGCATTTT. This translates into CASSRQGNQPQHF. This sequence joins TRBV6-6 and TRBJ1-5, with a tentative D call TRBD1 (6 bases). Germline V gives CDR1 MNHNY, CDR2 SVGAGI (reference sequence). This CDR3 has 13 amino acids. The V gene lost 6 bases and the J gene lost 2 bases, with 8 bases spanning the gap.

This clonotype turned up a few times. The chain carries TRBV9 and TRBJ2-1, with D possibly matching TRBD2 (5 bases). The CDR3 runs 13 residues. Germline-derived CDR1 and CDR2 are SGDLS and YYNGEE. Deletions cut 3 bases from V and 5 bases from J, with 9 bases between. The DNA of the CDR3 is TGTGCCAGCAGCGCCGGGGTTAACAATGAGCAGTTCTTC. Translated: CASSAGVNNEQFF.

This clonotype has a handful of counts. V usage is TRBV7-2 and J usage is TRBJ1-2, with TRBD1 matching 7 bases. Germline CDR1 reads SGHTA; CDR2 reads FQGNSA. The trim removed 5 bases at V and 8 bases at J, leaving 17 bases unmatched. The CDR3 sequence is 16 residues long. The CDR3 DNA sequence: TGTGCCAGCAGCCCAAGACAGGGACCTACCGAGGGAGGCTACACCTTC. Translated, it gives CASSPRQGPTEGGYTF.

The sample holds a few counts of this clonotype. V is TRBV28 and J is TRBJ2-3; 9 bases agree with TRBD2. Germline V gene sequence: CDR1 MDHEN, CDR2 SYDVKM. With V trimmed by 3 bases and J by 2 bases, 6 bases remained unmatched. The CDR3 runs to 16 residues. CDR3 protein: CASSFSSGGHTDTQYF. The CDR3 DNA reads TGTGCCAGCAGTTTCAGTAGCGGGGGACACACAGATACGCAGTATTTT.

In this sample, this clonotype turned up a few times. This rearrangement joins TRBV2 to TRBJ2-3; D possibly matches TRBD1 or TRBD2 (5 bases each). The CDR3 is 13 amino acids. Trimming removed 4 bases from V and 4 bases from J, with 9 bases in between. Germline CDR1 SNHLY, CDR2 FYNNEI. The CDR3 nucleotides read TGTGCCAGCAGTGCAGGGACCCCAGATACGCAGTATTTT. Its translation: CASSAGTPDTQYF.

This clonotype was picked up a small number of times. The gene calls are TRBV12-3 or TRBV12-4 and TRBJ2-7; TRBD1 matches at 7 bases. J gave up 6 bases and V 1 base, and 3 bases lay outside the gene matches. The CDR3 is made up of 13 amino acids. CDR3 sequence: CASSLVQGSEQYF. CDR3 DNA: TGTGCCAGCAGTTTAGTACAGGGGAGCGAGCAGTACTTC.

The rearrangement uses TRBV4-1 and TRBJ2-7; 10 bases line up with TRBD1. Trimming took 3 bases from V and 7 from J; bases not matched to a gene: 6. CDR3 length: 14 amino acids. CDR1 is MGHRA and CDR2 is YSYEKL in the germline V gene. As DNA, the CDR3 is TGCGCCAGCAGCCAGAGAGGACAGGGGGGTGAGCAGTACTTC. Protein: CASSQRGQGGEQYF.

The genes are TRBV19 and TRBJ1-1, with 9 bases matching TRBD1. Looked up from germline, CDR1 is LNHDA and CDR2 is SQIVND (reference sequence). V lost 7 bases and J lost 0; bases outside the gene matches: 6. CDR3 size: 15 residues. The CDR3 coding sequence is TGTGCCAGTACATCCACAGGGGGCATGAACACTGAAGCTTTCTTT. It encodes CASTSTGGMNTEAFF.

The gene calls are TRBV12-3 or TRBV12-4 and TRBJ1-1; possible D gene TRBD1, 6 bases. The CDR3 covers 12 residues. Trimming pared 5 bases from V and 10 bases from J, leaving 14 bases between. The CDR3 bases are TGTGCCAGCAGTCTCGGGGGCGTGGGAGCTTTCTTT. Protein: CASSLGGVGAFF.

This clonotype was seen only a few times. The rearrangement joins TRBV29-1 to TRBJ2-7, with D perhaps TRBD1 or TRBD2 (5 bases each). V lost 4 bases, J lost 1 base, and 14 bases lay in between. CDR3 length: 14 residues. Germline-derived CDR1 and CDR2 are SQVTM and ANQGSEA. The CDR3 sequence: CSVVGVGVSYEQYF. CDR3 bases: TGCAGCGTTGTAGGAGTGGGGGTTTCCTACGAGCAGTACTTC.

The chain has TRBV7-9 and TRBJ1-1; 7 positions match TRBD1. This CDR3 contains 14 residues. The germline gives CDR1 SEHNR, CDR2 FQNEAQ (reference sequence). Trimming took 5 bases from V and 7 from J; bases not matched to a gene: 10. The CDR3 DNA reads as TGTGCCAGCAGCGGACTAAGGACAGGCGGTGAAGCTTTCTTT. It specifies CASSGLRTGGEAFF. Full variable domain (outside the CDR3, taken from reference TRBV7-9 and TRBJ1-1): DTGVSQNPRHKITKRGQNVTFRCDPISEHNRLYWYRQTLGQGPEFLTYFQNEAQLEKSRLLSDRFSAERPKGSFSTLEIQRTEQGDSAMYLCASSGLRTGGEAFFGQGTRLTVV.

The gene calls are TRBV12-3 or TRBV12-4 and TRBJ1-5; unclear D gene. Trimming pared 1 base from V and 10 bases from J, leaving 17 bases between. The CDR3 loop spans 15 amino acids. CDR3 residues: CASSLGGSGLIPQHF. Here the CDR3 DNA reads TGTGCCAGCAGTTTAGGCGGCAGCGGGCTAATCCCCCAGCATTTT.

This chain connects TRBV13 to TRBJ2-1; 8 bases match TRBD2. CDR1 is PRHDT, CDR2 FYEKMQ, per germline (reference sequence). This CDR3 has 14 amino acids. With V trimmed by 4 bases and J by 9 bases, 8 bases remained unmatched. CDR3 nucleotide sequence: TGTGCCAGCAGCTCGCCAGCGGGAGTTCGTGAGCAGTTCTTC. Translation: CASSSPAGVREQFF.

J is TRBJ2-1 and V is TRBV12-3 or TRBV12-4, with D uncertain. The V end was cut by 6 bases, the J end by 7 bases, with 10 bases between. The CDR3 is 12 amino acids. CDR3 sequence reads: CASRLVGNEQFF. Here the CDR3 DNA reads TGTGCCAGCAGGCTAGTGGGGAATGAGCAGTTCTTC.

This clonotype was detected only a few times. The CDR3 here is CASSDRGPNEQYF. For the CDR3, the DNA is TGCGCCAGCAGCGATAGGGGGCCGAACGAGCAGTACTTC. The chain is built from TRBV5-1 and TRBJ2-7; 7 positions match TRBD1. This CDR3 is 13 amino acids long. Trimming cost V 4 bases and J 5 bases; bases outside gene matches: 6. The germline V gene has CDR1 SGHRS and CDR2 YFSETQ.

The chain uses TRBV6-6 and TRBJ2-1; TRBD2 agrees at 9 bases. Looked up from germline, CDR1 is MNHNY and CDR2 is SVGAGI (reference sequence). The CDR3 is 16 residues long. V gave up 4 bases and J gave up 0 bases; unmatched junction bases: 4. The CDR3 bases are TGTGCCAGCAGTTCCGCTAGCGGGATCTCCTACAATGAGCAGTTCTTC. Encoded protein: CASSSASGISYNEQFF.

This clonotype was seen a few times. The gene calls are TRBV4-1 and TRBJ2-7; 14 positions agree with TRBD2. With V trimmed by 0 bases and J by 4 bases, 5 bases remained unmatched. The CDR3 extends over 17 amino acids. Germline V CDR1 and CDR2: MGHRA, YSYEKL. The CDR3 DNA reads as TGCGCCAGCAGCCAAGAGGGACTAGCGGGAGATAGTTACGAGCAGTACTTC. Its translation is CASSQEGLAGDSYEQYF.

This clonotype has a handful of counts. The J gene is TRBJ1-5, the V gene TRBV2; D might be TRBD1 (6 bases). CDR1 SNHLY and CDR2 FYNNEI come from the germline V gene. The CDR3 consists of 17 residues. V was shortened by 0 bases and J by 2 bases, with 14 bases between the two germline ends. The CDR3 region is CASSEAGGATGNQPQHF. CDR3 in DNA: TGTGCCAGCAGTGAAGCGGGGGGGGCGACGGGCAATCAGCCCCAGCATTTT. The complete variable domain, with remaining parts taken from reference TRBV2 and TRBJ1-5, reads EPEVTQTPSHQVTQMGQEVILRCVPISNHLYFYWYRQILGQKVEFLVSFYNNEISEKSEIFDDQFSVERPDGSNFTLKIRSTKLEDSAMYFCASSEAGGATGNQPQHFGDGTRLSIL.

The CDR3 DNA reads as TGTGCCAGCAGGGGACTAGCGGGGGGGCCGTCGGAGACCCAGTACTTC. As protein: CASRGLAGGPSETQYF. V is TRBV6-1 and J is TRBJ2-5; 16 positions agree with TRBD2. CDR1 and CDR2 (germline): MNHNS, SASEGT. The V gene end was trimmed by 6 bases and the J gene end by 5 bases; junction bases not matched to a gene: 6. This CDR3 comprises 16 residues.

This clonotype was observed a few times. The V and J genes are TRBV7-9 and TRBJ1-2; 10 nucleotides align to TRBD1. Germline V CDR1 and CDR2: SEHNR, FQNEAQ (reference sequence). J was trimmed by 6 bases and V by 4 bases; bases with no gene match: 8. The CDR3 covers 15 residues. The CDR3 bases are TGTGCCAGCAGCTCCTGGGGACAGGGGATCAATGGCTACACCTTC. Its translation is CASSSWGQGINGYTF.